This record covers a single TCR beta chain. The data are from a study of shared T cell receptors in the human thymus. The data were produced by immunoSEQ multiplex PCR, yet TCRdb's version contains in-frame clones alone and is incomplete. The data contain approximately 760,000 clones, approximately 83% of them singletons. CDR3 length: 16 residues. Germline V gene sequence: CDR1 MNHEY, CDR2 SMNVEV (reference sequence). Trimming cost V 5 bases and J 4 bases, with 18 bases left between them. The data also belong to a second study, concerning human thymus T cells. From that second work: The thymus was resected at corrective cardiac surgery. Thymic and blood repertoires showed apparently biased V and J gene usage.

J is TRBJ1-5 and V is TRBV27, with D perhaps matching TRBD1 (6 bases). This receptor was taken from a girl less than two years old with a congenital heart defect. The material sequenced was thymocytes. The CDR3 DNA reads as TGTGCCAGCAGTCCAAGGGGCAGGGGCGAGAATCAGCCCCAGCATTTT. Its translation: CASSPRGRGENQPQHF.